These 32 T cell receptor beta chains originate from one sample sequenced in a study of blood T cell repertoires in COVID-19. Clones were sequenced by immunoSEQ multiplex PCR, and TCRdb holds only the in-frame ones, with some missing. The sample holds some 180,000 clones; 80% are singletons and the top ten take 6% to 8.5%. Sequencing was carried out using peripheral blood. These receptor sequences come from a man between 60 and 70 years old with acute or convalescent COVID-19.

This clone has just a few counts. The chain carries TRBV5-6 and TRBJ2-2; tentative D call: TRBD2 (5 bases). Trimming pared 4 bases from V and 6 bases from J, leaving 10 bases between. The V gene's germline CDR1 is SGHDT and CDR2 YYEEEE. The CDR3 has 13 residues. CDR3 bases: TGTGCCAGCAGCCCTCTGGAGGCCGGGGAGCTGTTTTTT. Protein product: CASSPLEAGELFF.

The chain has TRBV3-1 (or the pseudogene TRBV3-2) and TRBJ2-1; TRBD2 matches 12 bases. CDR1 and CDR2 from the germline V gene are LGHDT and YNNKEL (reference sequence). J gave up 5 bases and V 2 bases, and 7 bases lay outside the gene matches. This CDR3 is built from 17 residues. CDR3 sequence: CASSQPGLAGKNNEQFF. In DNA form, the CDR3 reads TGTGCCAGCAGCCAACCAGGACTAGCGGGGAAGAACAATGAGCAGTTCTTC.

The CDR3 bases are TGTGCCAGCAGTTTGGCGGGGACGAACACTGAAGCTTTCTTT. This sequence encodes CASSLAGTNTEAFF. The V call is TRBV27, the J call TRBJ1-1; TRBD1 is a possible D gene (5 bases). Per germline, CDR1 MNHEY and CDR2 SMNVEV (reference sequence). Trimming shortened V by 3 bases and J by 1 base, and 9 bases separated the two germline ends. The CDR3 runs 14 residues.

The chain couples TRBV3-1 (or the pseudogene TRBV3-2) to TRBJ1-1, with D possibly TRBD1 on 5 matching bases. Germline V gives CDR1 LGHDT, CDR2 YNNKEL (reference sequence). CDR3 size: 16 residues. Trimming took off 0 bases at V and 1 base at J, with 12 bases between the two ends. CDR3 protein: CASSQDRREENTEAFF. The CDR3 DNA reads TGTGCCAGCAGCCAAGATCGCAGGGAGGAGAACACTGAAGCTTTCTTT.

The chain has TRBV27 and TRBJ2-7, with D possibly being TRBD1 (6 bases). V lost 5 bases to trimming and J lost 2 bases, with 19 bases between them. CDR1 is MNHEY, CDR2 SMNVEV, per germline (reference sequence). This CDR3 is 16 amino acids long. The CDR3 loop is CASSPPDRQAAYEQYF. CDR3 DNA sequence: TGTGCCAGCAGTCCCCCCGACCGACAGGCAGCCTACGAGCAGTACTTC.

The J gene is TRBJ1-6, the V gene TRBV2; TRBD1 matches at 7 bases. The germline gives CDR1 SNHLY, CDR2 FYNNEI. J lost 9 bases, V lost 4 bases, and 6 bases had no gene match. This CDR3 has 14 amino acids. The CDR3 here is CASSAVTGTSPLHF. The CDR3 DNA is TGTGCCAGCAGTGCGGTGACAGGGACTTCACCCCTCCACTTT.

The CDR3 here is CASSWFQGTEAFF. The CDR3 DNA is TGTGCCAGCAGCTGGTTCCAGGGTACTGAAGCTTTCTTT. V is TRBV25-1 and J is TRBJ1-1; tentative D call: TRBD1 (5 bases). The V gene's germline CDR1 is MGHDK and CDR2 SYGVNS. This CDR3 comprises 13 residues. The ends were cut back, 6 bases at V and 5 bases at J, with 13 bases in the middle.

This chain links TRBV7-9 with TRBJ2-7; 7 nucleotides line up with TRBD1. With 5 bases clipped from V and 3 bases from J, the junction kept 4 bases outside the gene matches. In germline, CDR1 is SEHNR, CDR2 FQNEAQ (reference sequence). This CDR3 is built from 13 residues. CDR3 nucleotide sequence: TGTGCCAGCAGCCCCAGGGGGTACTACGAGCAGTACTTC. Amino acids: CASSPRGYYEQYF. Combining the CDR3 with reference TRBV7-9 and TRBJ2-7 gives the whole variable domain DTGVSQNPRHKITKRGQNVTFRCDPISEHNRLYWYRQTLGQGPEFLTYFQNEAQLEKSRLLSDRFSAERPKGSFSTLEIQRTEQGDSAMYLCASSPRGYYEQYFGPGTRLTVT.

This clone was seen a few times. V is TRBV5-4 and J is TRBJ1-5; TRBD1 agrees at 11 bases. The junction had 1 base not matched to a gene; V was cut back by 3 bases and J by 5 bases. The germline CDR1 and CDR2 sequences are SGHNT and YYREEE (reference sequence). This CDR3 spans 14 amino acids. For the CDR3, the DNA is TGTGCCAGCAGCTCGGGACAGGGGGATCAGCCCCAGCATTTT. The encoded protein is CASSSGQGDQPQHF.

The chain has TRBV5-1 and TRBJ2-2; D gene unclear. This CDR3 spans 15 amino acids. Trimming shortened V by 2 bases and J by 0 bases, and 8 bases separated the two germline ends. Germline V gives CDR1 SGHRS, CDR2 YFSETQ. The CDR3 protein is CASSLRPANTGELFF. DNA for the CDR3: TGCGCCAGCAGCTTACGTCCGGCGAACACCGGGGAGCTGTTTTTT.

This clone was recorded a few times. This rearrangement joins TRBV4-3 to TRBJ1-4; the D gene is possibly TRBD1 (5 bases). Trimming removed 0 bases at V and 6 bases at J, with 11 bases between. Germline V gene lookup returns CDR1 LGHNA and CDR2 YSLEER. The CDR3 runs to 15 residues. This chain's CDR3 is CASSQEPGHDEKLFF. For the CDR3, the DNA is TGCGCCAGCAGCCAAGAACCTGGACACGATGAAAAACTGTTTTTT.

V gene TRBV7-3 combines with J gene TRBJ1-5; TRBD1 might be the D (5 bases). Germline V lookup: CDR1 SGHTA, CDR2 FQGTGA. The CDR3 is 14 amino acids. V lost 5 bases, J lost 4 bases, and 12 bases lay in between. The CDR3 DNA reads as TGTGCCAGCAGCGGAGGAGGGGTAAATCAGCCCCAGCATTTT. It encodes CASSGGGVNQPQHF.

CDR3 loop: CASSPYRASSTDTQYF. In DNA form, the CDR3 reads TGTGCCAGCAGCCCTTACAGGGCCTCTAGCACAGATACGCAGTATTTT. J is TRBJ2-3 and V is TRBV14; D may be TRBD1 (6 bases). V lost 4 bases to trimming and J lost 0 bases, with 14 bases between them. The germline CDR1 and CDR2 sequences are SGHDN and FVKESK. This CDR3 has 16 amino acids.

The chain combines TRBV19 with TRBJ1-5, with D hard to call. V shed 7 bases and J shed 3 bases, with 19 bases lying between them. The CDR3 has 16 residues. In germline, CDR1 is LNHDA, CDR2 SQIVND (reference sequence). The CDR3 sequence is CASTPGSSGINQPQHF. Here the CDR3 DNA reads TGTGCCAGTACCCCGGGGTCGTCGGGGATCAATCAGCCCCAGCATTTT.

The rearrangement links TRBV3-1 (or the pseudogene TRBV3-2) to TRBJ2-1, with 8 bases that match TRBD1. Germline CDR1 LGHDT, CDR2 YNNKEL (reference sequence). V lost 4 bases, J lost 6 bases, and 11 bases stayed unmatched. CDR3 length: 16 amino acids. The CDR3 reads CASSRAGGRIANEQFF. The CDR3 region has the DNA TGTGCCAGCAGCCGTGCAGGGGGCCGGATTGCCAATGAGCAGTTCTTC.

The genes are TRBV18 and TRBJ1-1, with TRBD1 identical over 8 bases. Trimming took 1 base from V and 7 from J; bases not matched to a gene: 8. CDR3 length: 15 amino acids. Germline CDR1 reads KGHSH; CDR2 reads LQKENI. The CDR3 loop reads CASSPRAGGINEAFF. CDR3 coding DNA: TGTGCCAGCTCACCACGGGCAGGGGGCATCAATGAAGCTTTCTTT.

The genes are TRBV12-3 or TRBV12-4 and TRBJ2-5, with a tentative D call TRBD1 (5 bases). The ends were cut back, 3 bases at V and 1 base at J, with 6 bases in the middle. The CDR3 contains 13 residues. The DNA of the CDR3 is TGTGCCAGCAGTTTGGGGCCCCAAGAGACCCAGTACTTC. Its protein is CASSLGPQETQYF.

This sequence joins TRBV5-6 and TRBJ2-3; 10 nucleotides agree with TRBD2. This CDR3 has 19 residues. The V and J ends lost 0 bases and 3 bases, in that order; junction bases with no gene match: 13. The germline CDR1 and CDR2 sequences are SGHDT and YYEEEE. DNA for the CDR3: TGTGCCAGCAGCTTGGCCGGTTCTCTAGCGGGAGTAGTGACAGATACGCAGTATTTT. This sequence encodes CASSLAGSLAGVVTDTQYF. The entire variable domain, with the rest obtained from reference TRBV5-6 and TRBJ2-3, is as follows: DAGVTQSPTHLIKTRGQQVTLRCSPKSGHDTVSWYQQALGQGPQFIFQYYEEEERQRGNFPDRFSGHQFPNYSSELNVNALLLGDSALYLCASSLAGSLAGVVTDTQYFGPGTRLTVL.

The chain is built from TRBV10-2 and TRBJ1-6; TRBD1 might be the D (6 bases). This CDR3 has 15 residues. V was clipped by 7 bases and J by 7 bases, with 17 bases between them. Germline V CDR1 and CDR2: WSHSY, SAAADI. CDR3 loop: CASKEQDSLNSPLHF. DNA of the CDR3: TGCGCCAGCAAAGAACAGGACAGCCTAAATTCACCCCTCCACTTT.

The chain couples TRBV7-8 to TRBJ2-7, with D possibly being TRBD1 (6 bases). The V and J ends lost 1 base and 3 bases respectively, with 16 bases between them. CDR1 SGHVS and CDR2 FQNEAQ come from the germline V gene. The CDR3 consists of 16 residues. The CDR3 is CASSLGKQGLNYEQYF. CDR3 nucleotide sequence: TGTGCCAGCAGCTTAGGGAAACAGGGCCTAAACTACGAGCAGTACTTC.

V usage is TRBV2 and J usage is TRBJ1-5; D is ambiguous. V lost 3 bases and J lost 6, with 15 bases in between. Germline V CDR1 and CDR2: SNHLY, FYNNEI. The CDR3 loop spans 15 amino acids. The CDR3 DNA follows: TGTGCCAGCAGTGATGGTGGGATGGGGAGTCAGCCCCAGCATTTT. Amino acids: CASSDGGMGSQPQHF.

The rearrangement links TRBV24-1 to TRBJ2-1; a weak D match, TRBD1 (5 bases). The CDR3 sequence is 13 residues long. Per germline, CDR1 KGHDR and CDR2 SFDVKD. V gave up 3 bases and J gave up 4 bases, with 6 bases separating them. The CDR3 nucleotides read TGTGCCACCAGTGATCCAGGGTACAATGAGCAGTTCTTC. Translation gives CATSDPGYNEQFF.

The rearrangement joins TRBV4-1 to TRBJ2-7; possible D gene TRBD1, 6 bases. The CDR3 extends over 15 amino acids. V was clipped by 1 base and J by 0 bases, with 10 bases between them. Germline lookup yields CDR1 MGHRA and CDR2 YSYEKL. CDR3 loop: CASSQVVTGSYEQYF. CDR3 DNA: TGCGCCAGCAGCCAAGTTGTGACAGGCTCCTACGAGCAGTACTTC.

The gene calls are TRBV28 and TRBJ2-7; 10 nucleotides agree with TRBD2. Germline V gene lookup returns CDR1 MDHEN and CDR2 SYDVKM. The CDR3 runs 17 residues. Trimming cost V 6 bases and J 0 bases; bases outside gene matches: 11. The CDR3 loop reads CASSSRLAGRSSYEQYF. DNA for the CDR3: TGTGCCAGCAGCTCAAGACTAGCGGGCCGGAGCTCCTACGAGCAGTACTTC.

The gene calls are TRBV30 and TRBJ1-1, with D hard to call. CDR1 and CDR2 from the germline V gene are GTSNPN and SVGIG (reference sequence). The germline V and J ends were trimmed by 2 bases and 7 bases, with 11 bases remaining between them. The CDR3 is 12 amino acids. The CDR3: CAWSPTGIEAFF. As DNA, the CDR3 is TGTGCCTGGAGTCCAACGGGGATTGAAGCTTTCTTT.

The chain couples TRBV5-6 to TRBJ2-7; D may be TRBD1 (6 bases). This CDR3 has 14 residues. CDR1 SGHDT and CDR2 YYEEEE come from the germline V gene. Deletions cut 3 bases from V and 2 bases from J, with 12 bases between. The CDR3 region is CASSYPRGTYEQYF. CDR3 DNA: TGTGCCAGCAGCTACCCAAGGGGGACCTACGAGCAGTACTTC. Based on the CDR3 plus reference TRBV5-6 and TRBJ2-7, the full variable domain is DAGVTQSPTHLIKTRGQQVTLRCSPKSGHDTVSWYQQALGQGPQFIFQYYEEEERQRGNFPDRFSGHQFPNYSSELNVNALLLGDSALYLCASSYPRGTYEQYFGPGTRLTVT.

Only a few counts were recorded for this clone. V is TRBV5-1 and J is TRBJ2-7, with TRBD1 matching over 7 bases. V shed 7 bases and J 2 bases; nucleotides not matched to a gene: 12. Germline loops: CDR1 SGHRS, CDR2 YFSETQ. The CDR3 loop spans 15 amino acids. CDR3 nucleotides: TGCGCCAGCGACCCCACAGGGGCACCGCCCTACGAGCAGTACTTC. It is translated as CASDPTGAPPYEQYF.

This rearrangement joins TRBV9 to TRBJ1-2; 11 positions match TRBD1. Germline CDR1 is SGDLS and CDR2 is YYNGEE. Trimming at V came to 1 base and at J to 6 bases, leaving 8 bases not matched to a gene. The CDR3 runs to 16 residues. CDR3 bases: TGTGCCAGCAGCGTAAGGACAGGGGGCGAAATGGATGGCTACACCTTC. Translated: CASSVRTGGEMDGYTF.

The rearrangement joins TRBV6-2 or TRBV6-3 to TRBJ2-5, with 14 bases identical to TRBD2. Germline values: CDR1 MNHEY, CDR2 SVGEGT. Trimming removed 0 bases from V and 2 bases from J; junction bases left unmatched: 5. The CDR3 loop spans 18 amino acids. CDR3: CASSYSWTSGGIQETQYF. In nucleotides, the CDR3 is TGTGCCAGCAGTTACTCGTGGACTAGCGGGGGGATTCAAGAGACCCAGTACTTC.

The V and J genes are TRBV6-5 and TRBJ1-1; D gene uncertain. V lost 2 bases and J 2 bases, leaving 9 bases between the germline ends. The CDR3 sequence is 14 residues long. The germline CDR1 and CDR2 sequences are MNHEY and SVGAGI. CDR3 DNA: TGTGCCAGCAGTTACGGAGTCGGCAACACTGAAGCTTTCTTT. Protein sequence: CASSYGVGNTEAFF.

This chain joins TRBV19 and TRBJ2-7; 14 bases line up with TRBD2. The CDR3 is 15 amino acids. Germline V CDR1 and CDR2: LNHDA, SQIVND (reference sequence). The V and J ends lost 7 bases and 3 bases, in that order; junction bases with no gene match: 5. This chain's CDR3 is CASNQGLAGGYEQYF. The CDR3 DNA reads TGTGCCAGTAACCAAGGACTAGCGGGAGGCTACGAGCAGTACTTC.

The V gene is TRBV11-2, the J gene TRBJ1-2; perhaps TRBD1 as D (6 bases). Germline-derived CDR1 and CDR2 are SGHAT and FQNNGV. The V gene lost 5 bases and the J gene lost 0 bases, with 10 bases spanning the gap. This CDR3 is built from 14 residues. The CDR3 is CASSPDSSNYGYTF. The CDR3 DNA sequence: TGTGCCAGCAGCCCGGACAGTTCTAACTATGGCTACACCTTC.